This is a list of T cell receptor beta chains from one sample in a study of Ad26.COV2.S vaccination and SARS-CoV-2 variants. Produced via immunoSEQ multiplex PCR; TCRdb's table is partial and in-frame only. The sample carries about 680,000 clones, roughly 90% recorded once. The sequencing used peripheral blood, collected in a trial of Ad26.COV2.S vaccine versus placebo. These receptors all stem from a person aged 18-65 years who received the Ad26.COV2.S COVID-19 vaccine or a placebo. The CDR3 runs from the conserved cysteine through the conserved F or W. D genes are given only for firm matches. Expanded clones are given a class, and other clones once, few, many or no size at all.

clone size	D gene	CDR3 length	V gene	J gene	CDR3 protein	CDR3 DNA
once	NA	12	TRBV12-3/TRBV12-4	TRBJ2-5	CASSREPRTQYF	TGTGCCAGCAGTAGGGAGCCAAGGACCCAGTACTTC
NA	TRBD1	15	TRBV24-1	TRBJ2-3	CATSERQGAFYTQYF	TGTGCCACCAGTGAGAGACAGGGGGCGTTTTATACGCAGTATTTT
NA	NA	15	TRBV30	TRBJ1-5	CAWSVTPGGNQPQHF	TGTGCCTGGAGTGTGACCCCCGGTGGCAATCAGCCCCAGCATTTT
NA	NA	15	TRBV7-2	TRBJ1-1	CASSAQGPSNTEAFF	TGTGCCAGCAGCGCCCAGGGACCGTCGAACACTGAAGCTTTCTTT
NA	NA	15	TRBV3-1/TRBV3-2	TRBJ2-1	CASSQGGLTGNEQFF	TGTGCCAGCAGCCAAGGTGGACTGACGGGGAATGAGCAGTTCTTC
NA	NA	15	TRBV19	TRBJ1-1	CASSIMDIANTEAFF	TGTGCCAGTAGTATTATGGATATCGCGAACACTGAAGCTTTCTTT
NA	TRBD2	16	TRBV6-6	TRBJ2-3	CASSTPLRGVADTQYF	TGTGCCAGCAGTACCCCCTTGCGGGGGGTAGCAGATACGCAGTATTTT
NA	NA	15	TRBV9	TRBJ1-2	CASSVDLELRHGYTF	TGTGCCAGCAGCGTAGATCTCGAACTGCGCCATGGCTACACCTTC
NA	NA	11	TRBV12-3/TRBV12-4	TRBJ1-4	CASSFFRKLFF	TGTGCCAGCAGTTTTTTTCGAAAACTGTTTTTT
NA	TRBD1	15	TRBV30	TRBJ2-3	CAWSLGQGSADTQYF	TGTGCCTGGAGCCTGGGACAGGGTAGTGCAGATACGCAGTATTTT